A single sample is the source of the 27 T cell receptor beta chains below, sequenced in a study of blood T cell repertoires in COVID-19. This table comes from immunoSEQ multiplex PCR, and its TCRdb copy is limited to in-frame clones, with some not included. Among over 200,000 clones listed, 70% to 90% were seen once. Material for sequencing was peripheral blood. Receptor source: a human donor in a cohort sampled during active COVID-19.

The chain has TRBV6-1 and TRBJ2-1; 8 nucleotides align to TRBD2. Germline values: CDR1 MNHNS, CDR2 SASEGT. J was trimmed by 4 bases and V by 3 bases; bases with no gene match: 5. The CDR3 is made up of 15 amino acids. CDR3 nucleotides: TGTGCCAGCAGTGAGGGAACTAGCGGTTACAATGAGCAGTTCTTC. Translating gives CASSEGTSGYNEQFF.

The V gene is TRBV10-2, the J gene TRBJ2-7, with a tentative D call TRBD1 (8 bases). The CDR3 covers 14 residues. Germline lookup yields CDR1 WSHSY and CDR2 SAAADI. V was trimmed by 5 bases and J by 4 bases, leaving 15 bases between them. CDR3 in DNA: TGCGCCAGCAGTCTACAGGGGGGGGATTACGAGCAGTACTTC. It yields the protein CASSLQGGDYEQYF.

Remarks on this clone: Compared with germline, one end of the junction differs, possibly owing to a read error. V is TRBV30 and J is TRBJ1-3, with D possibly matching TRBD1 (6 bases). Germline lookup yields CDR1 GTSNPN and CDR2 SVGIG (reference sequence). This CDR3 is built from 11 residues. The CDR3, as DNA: TGTGCCTGGAGTGTACAACAGGGCCCACACTTT. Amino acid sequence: CAWSVQQGPHF.

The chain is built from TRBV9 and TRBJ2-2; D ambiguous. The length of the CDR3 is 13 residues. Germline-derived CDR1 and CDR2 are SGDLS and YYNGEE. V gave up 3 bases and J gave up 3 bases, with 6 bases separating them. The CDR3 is CASSGGYTGELFF. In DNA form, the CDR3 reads TGTGCCAGCAGCGGAGGATACACCGGGGAGCTGTTTTTT.

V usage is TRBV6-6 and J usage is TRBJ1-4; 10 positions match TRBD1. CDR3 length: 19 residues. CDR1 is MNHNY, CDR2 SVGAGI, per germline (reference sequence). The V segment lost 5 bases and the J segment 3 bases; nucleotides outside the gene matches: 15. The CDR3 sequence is CASSLEYGQGGISNEKLFF. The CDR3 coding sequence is TGTGCCAGCAGTCTCGAATATGGACAGGGGGGCATCTCTAATGAAAAACTGTTTTTT.

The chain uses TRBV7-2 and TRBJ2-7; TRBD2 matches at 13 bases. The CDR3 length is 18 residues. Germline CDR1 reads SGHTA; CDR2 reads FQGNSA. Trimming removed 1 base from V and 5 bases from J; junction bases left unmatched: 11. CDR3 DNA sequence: TGTGCCAGCAGCTTAGAAGTTAGGGGACTAGCGGGAACCCACGAGCAGTACTTC. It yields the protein CASSLEVRGLAGTHEQYF.

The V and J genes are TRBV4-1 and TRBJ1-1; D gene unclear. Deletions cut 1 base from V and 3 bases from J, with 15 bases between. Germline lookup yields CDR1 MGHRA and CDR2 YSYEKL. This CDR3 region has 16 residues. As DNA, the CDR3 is TGCGCCAGCAGCCAAGCCCCCACAAAGTCGTACACTGAAGCTTTCTTT. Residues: CASSQAPTKSYTEAFF.

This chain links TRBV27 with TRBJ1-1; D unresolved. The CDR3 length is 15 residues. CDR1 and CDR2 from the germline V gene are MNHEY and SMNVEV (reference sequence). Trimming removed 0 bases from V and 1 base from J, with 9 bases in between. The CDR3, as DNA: TGTGCCAGCAGTTTATCGGAGGAAACGAACACTGAAGCTTTCTTT. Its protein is CASSLSEETNTEAFF.

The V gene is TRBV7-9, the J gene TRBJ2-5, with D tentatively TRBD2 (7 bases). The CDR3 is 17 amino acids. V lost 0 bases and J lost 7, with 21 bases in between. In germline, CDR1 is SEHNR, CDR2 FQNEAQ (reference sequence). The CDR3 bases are TGTGCCAGCAGCTTAGCGGGGGCTAGCGGAGTCAAGGGGACCCAGTACTTC. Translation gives CASSLAGASGVKGTQYF.

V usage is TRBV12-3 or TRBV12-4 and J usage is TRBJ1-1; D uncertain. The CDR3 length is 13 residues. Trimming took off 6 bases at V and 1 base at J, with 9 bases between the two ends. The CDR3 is CASSFQQNTEAFF. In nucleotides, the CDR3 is TGTGCCAGCAGCTTCCAACAGAACACTGAAGCTTTCTTT.

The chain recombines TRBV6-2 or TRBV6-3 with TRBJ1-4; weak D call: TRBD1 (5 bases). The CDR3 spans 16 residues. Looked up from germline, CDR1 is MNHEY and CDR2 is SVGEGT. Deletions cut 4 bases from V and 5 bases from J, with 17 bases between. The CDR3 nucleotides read TGTGCCAGCAGTTTCTACCGAGACAGAAAAAATGAAAAACTGTTTTTT. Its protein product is CASSFYRDRKNEKLFF.

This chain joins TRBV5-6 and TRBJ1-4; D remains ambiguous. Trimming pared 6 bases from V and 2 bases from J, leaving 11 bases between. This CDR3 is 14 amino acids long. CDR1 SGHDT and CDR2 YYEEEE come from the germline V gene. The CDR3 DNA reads TGTGCCAGCACCCGCGCCCCCACTAATGAAAAACTGTTTTTT. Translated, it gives CASTRAPTNEKLFF.

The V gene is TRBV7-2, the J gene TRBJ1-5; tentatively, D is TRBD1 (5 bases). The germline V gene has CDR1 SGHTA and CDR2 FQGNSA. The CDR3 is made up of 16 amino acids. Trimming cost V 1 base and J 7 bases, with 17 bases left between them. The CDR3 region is CASSLDSGIRGQPQHF. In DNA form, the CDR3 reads TGTGCCAGCAGCTTAGATTCCGGCATTCGGGGGCAGCCCCAGCATTTT.

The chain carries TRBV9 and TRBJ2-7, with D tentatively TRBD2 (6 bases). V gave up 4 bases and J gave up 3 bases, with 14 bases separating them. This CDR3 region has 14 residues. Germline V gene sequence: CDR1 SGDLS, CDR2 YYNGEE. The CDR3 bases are TGTGCCAGCAGCCCGTTGACTAGTCTCTACGAGCAGTACTTC. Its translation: CASSPLTSLYEQYF.

The CDR3 sequence: CASSQPLAGGPSGANVLTF. CDR3 sequence (DNA): TGCGCCAGCAGCCAACCACTAGCGGGGGGGCCTTCTGGGGCCAACGTCCTGACTTTC. The gene calls are TRBV5-1 and TRBJ2-6; 13 bases are a match to TRBD2. Germline CDR1 reads SGHRS; CDR2 reads YFSETQ. Trimming removed 4 bases from V and 1 base from J; junction bases left unmatched: 8. The CDR3 is made up of 19 amino acids.

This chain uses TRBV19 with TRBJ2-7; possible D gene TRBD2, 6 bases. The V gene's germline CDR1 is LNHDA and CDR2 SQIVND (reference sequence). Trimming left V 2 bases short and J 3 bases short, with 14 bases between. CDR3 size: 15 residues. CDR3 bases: TGTGCCAGTAGTATATCCCCGGGACTTAGCTACGAGCAGTACTTC. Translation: CASSISPGLSYEQYF.

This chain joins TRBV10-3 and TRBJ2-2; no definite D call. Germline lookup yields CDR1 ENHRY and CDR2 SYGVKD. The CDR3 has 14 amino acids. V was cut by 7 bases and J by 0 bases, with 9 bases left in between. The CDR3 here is CAIKIHSNTGELFF. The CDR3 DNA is TGTGCCATCAAGATTCACTCGAACACCGGGGAGCTGTTTTTT.

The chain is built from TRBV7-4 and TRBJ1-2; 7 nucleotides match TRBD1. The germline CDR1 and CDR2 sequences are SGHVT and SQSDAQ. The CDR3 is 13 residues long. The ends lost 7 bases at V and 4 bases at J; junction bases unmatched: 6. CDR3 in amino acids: CASNTDRSYGYTF. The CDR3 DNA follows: TGTGCCAGCAACACGGACAGGAGCTATGGCTACACCTTC.

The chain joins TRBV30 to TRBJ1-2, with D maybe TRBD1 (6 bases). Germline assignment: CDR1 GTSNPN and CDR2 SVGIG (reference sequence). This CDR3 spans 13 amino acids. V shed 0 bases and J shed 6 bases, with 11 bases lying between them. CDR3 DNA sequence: TGTGCCTGGAGTGTTAACAGGGATAATGGCTACACCTTC. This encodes CAWSVNRDNGYTF.

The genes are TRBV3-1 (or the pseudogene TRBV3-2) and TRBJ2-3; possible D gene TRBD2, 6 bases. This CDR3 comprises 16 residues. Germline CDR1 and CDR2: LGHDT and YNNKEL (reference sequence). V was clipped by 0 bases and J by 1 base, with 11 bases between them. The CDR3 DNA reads TGTGCCAGCAGCCAAGAGATCGGGGGAGGCACAGATACGCAGTATTTT. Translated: CASSQEIGGGTDTQYF.

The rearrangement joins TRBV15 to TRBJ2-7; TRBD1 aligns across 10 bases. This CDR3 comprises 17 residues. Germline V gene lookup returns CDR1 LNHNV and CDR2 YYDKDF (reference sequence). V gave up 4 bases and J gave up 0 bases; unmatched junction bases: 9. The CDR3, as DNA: TGTGCCACCAGCACCCCGCCGGGACAGGGGACCTCCTACGAGCAGTACTTC. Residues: CATSTPPGQGTSYEQYF.

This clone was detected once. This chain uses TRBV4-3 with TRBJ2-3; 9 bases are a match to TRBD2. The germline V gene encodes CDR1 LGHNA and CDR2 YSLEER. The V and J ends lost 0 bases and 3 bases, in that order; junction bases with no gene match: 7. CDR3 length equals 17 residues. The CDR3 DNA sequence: TGCGCCAGCAGCCAAGATCTGCGGGGGGGAAGGACAGATACGCAGTATTTT. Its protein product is CASSQDLRGGRTDTQYF.

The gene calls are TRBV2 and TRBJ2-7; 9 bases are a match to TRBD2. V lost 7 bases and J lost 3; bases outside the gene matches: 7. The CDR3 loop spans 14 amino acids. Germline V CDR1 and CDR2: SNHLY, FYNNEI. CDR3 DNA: TGTGCCAGCACGGGAAATAGCGGGAGCTACGAGCAGTACTTC. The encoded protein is CASTGNSGSYEQYF.

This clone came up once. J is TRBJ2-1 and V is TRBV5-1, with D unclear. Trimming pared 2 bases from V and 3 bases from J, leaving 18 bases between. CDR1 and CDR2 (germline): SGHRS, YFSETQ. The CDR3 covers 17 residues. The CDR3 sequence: CASSLLANRFIYNEQFF. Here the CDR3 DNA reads TGCGCCAGCAGCTTATTAGCAAACCGGTTCATCTACAATGAGCAGTTCTTC.

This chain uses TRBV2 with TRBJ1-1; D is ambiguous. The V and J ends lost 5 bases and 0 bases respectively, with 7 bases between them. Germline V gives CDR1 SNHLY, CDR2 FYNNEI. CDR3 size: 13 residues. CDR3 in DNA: TGTGCCAGCAGTTTATACATGAACACTGAAGCTTTCTTT. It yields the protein CASSLYMNTEAFF.

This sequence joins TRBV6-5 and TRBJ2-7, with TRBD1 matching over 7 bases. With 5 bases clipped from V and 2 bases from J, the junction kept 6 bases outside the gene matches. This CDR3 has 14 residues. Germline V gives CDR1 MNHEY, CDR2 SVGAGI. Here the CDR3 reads CASSPTGRAYEQYF. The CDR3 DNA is TGTGCCAGCAGTCCGACAGGGCGGGCCTACGAGCAGTACTTC.

The CDR3 region is CSVDAAGVEQFF. CDR3 in DNA: TGCAGCGTTGATGCGGCGGGGGTTGAGCAGTTCTTC. The chain employs TRBV29-1 and TRBJ2-1; 7 bases match TRBD2. The germline V gene has CDR1 SQVTM and CDR2 ANQGSEA. V shed 3 bases and J 9 bases; nucleotides not matched to a gene: 5. The CDR3 extends over 12 amino acids.